This entry lists 22 T cell receptor beta chains sequenced from one sample in a study of OX40 agonist ivuxolimab in advanced cancers. This table comes from immunoSEQ multiplex PCR, and its TCRdb copy is limited to in-frame clones, with some not included. The data hold tens of thousands of clones, with 89% observed a single time. This specimen consisted of CD4+ or CD8+ T cells sorted from blood, obtained in a trial of the OX40 agonist ivuxolimab. The receptors derive from an adult with an advanced solid tumor such as melanoma, head and neck, liver or kidney cancer.

This clone was seen just once. This rearrangement joins TRBV30 to TRBJ1-3; tentative D call: TRBD1 (5 bases). Trimming took off 2 bases at V and 0 bases at J, with 8 bases between the two ends. CDR3 length equals 14 residues. From germline, CDR1 is GTSNPN and CDR2 SVGIG (reference sequence). CDR3 in DNA: TGTGCCTGGAGTTCCGGGGGCTCTGGAAACACCATATATTTT. Protein product: CAWSSGGSGNTIYF.

This CDR3 is CASSPREDTEAFF. CDR3 DNA sequence: TGTGCCAGCTCACCACGGGAGGACACTGAAGCTTTCTTT. The V gene is TRBV18, the J gene TRBJ1-1, with unresolved D. CDR3 length: 13 residues. From germline, CDR1 is KGHSH and CDR2 LQKENI. V lost 1 base to trimming and J lost 3 bases, with 6 bases between them.

The chain carries TRBV14 and TRBJ2-3; D possibly uses TRBD1 or TRBD2 (5 bases each). There are 16 residues in the CDR3. V lost 5 bases and J 2 bases, leaving 17 bases between the germline ends. The germline CDR1 and CDR2 sequences are SGHDN and FVKESK. CDR3: CASSYGASGYTDTQYF. The CDR3 DNA is TGTGCCAGCAGCTACGGGGCTTCTGGGTACACAGATACGCAGTATTTT.

This clone was observed a single time. V is TRBV6-5 and J is TRBJ1-1, with 7 bases that match TRBD1. Germline lookup yields CDR1 MNHEY and CDR2 SVGAGI. The V segment lost 5 bases and the J segment 1 base; nucleotides outside the gene matches: 4. This CDR3 has 14 amino acids. Written as DNA, the CDR3 is TGTGCCAGCAGTGAACAGGGGTCGAACACTGAAGCTTTCTTT. Protein product: CASSEQGSNTEAFF.

This chain uses TRBV4-2 with TRBJ1-3, with 7 bases identical to TRBD1. The CDR3 is made up of 15 amino acids. V dropped 1 base and J dropped 8; count of bases not matched to a gene: 8. CDR1 is LGHNA, CDR2 YNFKEQ, per germline. Here the CDR3 DNA reads TGTGCCAGCAGCCAAGTCGCAGGACAGGTACACACCATATATTTT. Amino acids: CASSQVAGQVHTIYF.

The chain recombines TRBV30 with TRBJ2-7; 7 bases align to TRBD2. V lost 7 bases to trimming and J lost 0 bases; unmatched junction nucleotides: 9. The CDR3 is made up of 14 amino acids. CDR1 and CDR2 (germline): GTSNPN, SVGIG (reference sequence). The CDR3 here is CASHHGGSSYEQYF. CDR3 coding DNA: TGTGCCTCCCACCACGGCGGGAGCTCCTACGAGCAGTACTTC.

J is TRBJ1-1 and V is TRBV30; TRBD1 might be the D (6 bases). From germline, CDR1 is GTSNPN and CDR2 SVGIG (reference sequence). V dropped 5 bases and J dropped 3 bases, with 13 bases sitting between them. This CDR3 is built from 13 residues. The CDR3 DNA follows: TGTGCCTGGGATACAGGGAGTTACACTGAAGCTTTCTTT. It specifies CAWDTGSYTEAFF.

The rearrangement links TRBV2 to TRBJ2-7, with D possibly being TRBD1 (5 bases). This CDR3 has 12 residues. From germline, CDR1 is SNHLY and CDR2 FYNNEI. Trimming pared 8 bases from V and 0 bases from J, leaving 8 bases between. The DNA for the CDR3 is TGTGCCAGCGGGGCCAACTCCTACGAGCAGTACTTC. Amino acids: CASGANSYEQYF.

This chain uses TRBV6-1 with TRBJ2-7; no firm D call. The germline CDR1 and CDR2 sequences are MNHNS and SASEGT. V was clipped by 4 bases and J by 2 bases, with 12 bases between them. CDR3 size: 14 residues. CDR3: CASSAYRPTYEQYF. DNA of the CDR3: TGTGCCAGCAGTGCCTACCGCCCTACCTACGAGCAGTACTTC.

This clone appeared once. This chain connects TRBV19 to TRBJ2-5, with a weak D call TRBD1 (5 bases). The CDR3 is 15 residues long. Germline V gene lookup returns CDR1 LNHDA and CDR2 SQIVND (reference sequence). Trimming pared 2 bases from V and 2 bases from J, leaving 12 bases between. CDR3 region: CASSITTGDQETQYF. The DNA of the CDR3 is TGTGCCAGTAGTATAACAACAGGTGATCAAGAGACCCAGTACTTC.

The chain joins TRBV7-9 to TRBJ1-2, with D uncertain. Germline V gives CDR1 SEHNR, CDR2 FQNEAQ (reference sequence). Trimming removed 2 bases at V and 2 bases at J, with 12 bases between. The CDR3 contains 15 residues. CDR3 DNA: TGTGCCAGCAGCTTACTGGGCCAGAAAAACTATGGCTACACCTTC. Translation: CASSLLGQKNYGYTF.

The rearrangement uses TRBV18 and TRBJ2-5; TRBD2 is a possible D gene (5 bases). Germline V CDR1 and CDR2: KGHSH, LQKENI. V was trimmed by 6 bases and J by 7 bases, leaving 15 bases between them. This CDR3 region has 13 residues. The CDR3 loop reads CASSLGPAGTQYF. CDR3 DNA: TGTGCCAGCTCCCTTGGACCGGCGGGGACCCAGTACTTC.

This clone turned up a few times. The V gene is TRBV6-5, the J gene TRBJ1-2, with unresolved D. The V end lost 6 bases, the J end lost 6 bases, and 17 bases lay between the germline ends. CDR1 is MNHEY and CDR2 is SVGAGI in the germline V gene. There are 14 residues in the CDR3. The CDR3 DNA reads TGTGCCAGCAGCCAAACCGGTGCCCTGAATGGCTACACCTTC. Protein sequence: CASSQTGALNGYTF.

This clone appeared a single time. The chain links TRBV29-1 to TRBJ2-1; 11 bases match TRBD1. J gave up 5 bases and V 6 bases, and 21 bases lay outside the gene matches. In germline, CDR1 is SQVTM, CDR2 ANQGSEA. The CDR3 runs 19 residues. The DNA for the CDR3 is TGCAGCGTAGACCCCAAGGACAGGGGGCCAACTAGCCTTCACAATGAGCAGTTCTTC. Protein: CSVDPKDRGPTSLHNEQFF.

The chain carries TRBV6-1 and TRBJ1-3; D is undetermined. The germline V and J ends were trimmed by 6 bases and 8 bases, with 8 bases remaining between them. The germline gives CDR1 MNHNS, CDR2 SASEGT. The CDR3 is 11 amino acids. CDR3: CASSTGDTIYF. The CDR3 DNA is TGTGCCAGCAGCACGGGAGACACCATATATTTT.

The genes are TRBV12-2 and TRBJ2-5; the table's D call, TRBD2, was not checked against the DNA. The J call could be wrong; TRBJ2-7 is a better fit for the DNA end. TRBV12-2 counts as a pseudogene. The CDR3 is 12 residues long. CDR3 region: CASRRSLYEQYF. Here the CDR3 DNA reads TGTGCAAGTCGCCGGTCCCTCTACGAGCAGTACTTC.

The V call is TRBV5-6, the J call TRBJ1-2; TRBD1 agrees at 10 bases. CDR3 length: 15 amino acids. Losses at the gene ends were 4 bases for V and 5 bases for J; bases not matched to a gene: 8. Germline V gene lookup returns CDR1 SGHDT and CDR2 YYEEEE. This CDR3 reads CASSRPGQGRYGYTF. DNA for the CDR3: TGTGCCAGCAGCCGACCGGGACAGGGGAGGTATGGCTACACCTTC.

V usage is TRBV15 and J usage is TRBJ2-5; D remains unclear. V gave up 0 bases and J gave up 1 base, with 3 bases separating them. The V gene's germline CDR1 is LNHNV and CDR2 YYDKDF (reference sequence). The CDR3 extends over 13 amino acids. The CDR3 sequence is CATSRDGQETQYF. In DNA, the CDR3 is TGTGCCACCAGCAGAGATGGCCAAGAGACCCAGTACTTC. Looking up the rest from reference TRBV15 and TRBJ2-5 gives the full variable domain: DAMVIQNPRYQVTQFGKPVTLSCSQTLNHNVMYWYQQKSSQAPKLLFHYYDKDFNNEADTPDNFQSRRPNTSFCFLDIRSPGLGDTAMYLCATSRDGQETQYFGPGTRLLVL.

CDR3 in amino acids: CASSQVAGLTDTQYF. The CDR3 DNA follows: TGCGCCAGCAGCCAAGTCGCAGGGTTGACAGATACGCAGTATTTT. The rearrangement uses TRBV4-1 and TRBJ2-3, with TRBD1 as a possible D gene (5 bases). V lost 1 base and J 3 bases, leaving 11 bases between the germline ends. From germline, CDR1 is MGHRA and CDR2 YSYEKL. The CDR3 covers 15 residues.

This clone occurred once. V and J are TRBV25-1 and TRBJ1-3; perhaps TRBD1 as D (6 bases). The V and J ends lost 5 bases and 8 bases respectively, with 16 bases between them. The CDR3 loop spans 14 amino acids. Germline assignment: CDR1 MGHDK and CDR2 SYGVNS. The CDR3 coding sequence is TGTGCCAGCAGTACCGGACAGTGGTCGGACACCATATATTTT. It encodes CASSTGQWSDTIYF. Based on the CDR3 plus reference TRBV25-1 and TRBJ1-3, the full variable domain is EADIYQTPRYLVIGTGKKITLECSQTMGHDKMYWYQQDPGMELHLIHYSYGVNSTEKGDLSSESTVSRIRTEHFPLTLESARPSHTSQYLCASSTGQWSDTIYFGEGSWLTVV.

This chain connects TRBV7-2 to TRBJ2-5; 12 nucleotides line up with TRBD2. The CDR3 is 16 amino acids. V dropped 5 bases and J dropped 5; count of bases not matched to a gene: 9. Germline CDR1 is SGHTA and CDR2 is FQGNSA. The CDR3 bases are TGTGCCAGCAGCGTCTCTAGCGGGGGGGCCGGCGAGACCCAGTACTTC. Translating gives CASSVSSGGAGETQYF.

The rearrangement joins TRBV6-5 to TRBJ1-1; D gene uncertain. CDR1 is MNHEY, CDR2 SVGAGI, per germline. Trimming shortened V by 11 bases and J by 0 bases, and 7 bases separated the two germline ends. The CDR3 runs to 11 residues. The CDR3 DNA is TGTGCCTCCCGGATGAACACTGAAGCTTTCTTT. Its protein product is CASRMNTEAFF.